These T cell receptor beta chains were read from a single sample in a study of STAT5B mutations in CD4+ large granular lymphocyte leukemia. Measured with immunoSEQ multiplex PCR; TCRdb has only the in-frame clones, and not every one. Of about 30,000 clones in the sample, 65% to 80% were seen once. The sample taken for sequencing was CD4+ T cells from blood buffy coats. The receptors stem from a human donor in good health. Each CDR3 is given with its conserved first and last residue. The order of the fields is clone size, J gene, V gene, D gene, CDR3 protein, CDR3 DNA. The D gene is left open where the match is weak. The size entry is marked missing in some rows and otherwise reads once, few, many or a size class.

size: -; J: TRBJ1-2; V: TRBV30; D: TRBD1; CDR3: CACRLQGANYGYTF; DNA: TGTGCCTGTAGATTACAGGGGGCCAACTATGGCTACACCTTC
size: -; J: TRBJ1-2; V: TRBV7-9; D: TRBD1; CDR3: CASGQGPDYGYTF; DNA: TGTGCCAGCGGACAGGGTCCGGACTATGGCTACACCTTC
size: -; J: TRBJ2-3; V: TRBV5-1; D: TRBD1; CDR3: CASSLEDRGTQYF; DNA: TGCGCCAGCAGCTTGGAGGACAGGGGTACGCAGTATTTT
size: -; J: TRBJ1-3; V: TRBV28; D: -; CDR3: CASNRHGNTIYF; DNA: TGTGCCAGCAATAGGCATGGAAACACCATATATTTT
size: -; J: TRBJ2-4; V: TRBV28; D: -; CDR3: CASSFRGKNIQYF; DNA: TGTGCCAGCAGTTTCAGGGGCAAAAACATTCAGTACTTC
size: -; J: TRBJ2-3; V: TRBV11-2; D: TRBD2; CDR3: CASSLVVTSGRNTQYF; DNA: TGTGCCAGCAGCTTAGTGGTTACTAGCGGGAGGAATACGCAGTATTTT
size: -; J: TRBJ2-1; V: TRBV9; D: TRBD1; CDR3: CASSGDRVNNEQFF; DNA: TGTGCCAGCAGCGGCGACAGGGTTAACAATGAGCAGTTCTTC
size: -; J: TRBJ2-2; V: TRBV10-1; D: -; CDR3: CASSGGGAGSTGELFF; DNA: TGCGCCAGCAGTGGAGGGGGAGCCGGTAGCACCGGGGAGCTGTTTTTT
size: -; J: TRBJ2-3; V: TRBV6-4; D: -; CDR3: CASSDSMAATDTQYF; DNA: TGTGCCAGCAGTGACTCTATGGCCGCTACAGATACGCAGTATTTT
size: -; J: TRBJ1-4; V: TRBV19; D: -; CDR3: CASSLPGAANEKLFF; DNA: TGTGCCAGTAGTTTGCCAGGGGCTGCTAATGAAAAACTGTTTTTT
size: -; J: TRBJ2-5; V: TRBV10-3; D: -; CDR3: CAISEFLGETQYF; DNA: TGTGCCATCAGTGAGTTCTTGGGAGAGACCCAGTACTTC
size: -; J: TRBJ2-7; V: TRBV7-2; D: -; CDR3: CASSLGLRALYEQYF; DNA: TGTGCCAGCAGCTTAGGGCTGAGGGCCCTCTACGAGCAGTACTTC
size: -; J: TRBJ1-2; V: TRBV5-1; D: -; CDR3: CASSLDKANYGYTF; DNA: TGCGCCAGCAGCTTGGACAAGGCTAACTATGGCTACACCTTC
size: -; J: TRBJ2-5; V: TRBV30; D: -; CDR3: CAWTGGETQYF; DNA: TGTGCCTGGACAGGGGGGGAGACCCAGTACTTC
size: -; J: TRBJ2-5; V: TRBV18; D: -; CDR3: CASSPQAQETQYF; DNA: TGTGCCAGCTCACCACAGGCCCAAGAGACCCAGTACTTC
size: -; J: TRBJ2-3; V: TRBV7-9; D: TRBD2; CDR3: CASSSGLAEYTDTQYF; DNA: TGTGCCAGCAGCTCCGGACTAGCGGAGTACACAGATACGCAGTATTTT
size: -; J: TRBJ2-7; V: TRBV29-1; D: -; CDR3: CSVVTSSYEQYF; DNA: TGCAGCGTTGTTACGTCCTCCTACGAGCAGTACTTC
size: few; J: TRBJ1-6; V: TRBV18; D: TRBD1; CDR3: CASSPKTGTDSPLHF; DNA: TGTGCCAGCTCACCGAAGACAGGGACAGATTCACCCCTCCACTTT
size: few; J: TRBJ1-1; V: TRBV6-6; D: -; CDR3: CASSYSGGSTEAFF; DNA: TGTGCCAGCAGTTACTCGGGAGGGAGCACTGAAGCTTTCTTT
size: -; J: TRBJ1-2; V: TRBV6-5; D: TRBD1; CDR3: CASSYSGQGARGYTF; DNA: TGTGCCAGCAGTTACTCGGGACAGGGGGCGCGTGGCTACACCTTC
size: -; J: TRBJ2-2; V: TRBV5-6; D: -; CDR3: CASSRRLSGELFF; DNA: TGTGCCAGCAGCCGAAGATTGTCCGGGGAGCTGTTTTTT
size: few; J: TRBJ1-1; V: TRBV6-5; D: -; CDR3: CASSPRLPSNTEAFF; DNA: TGTGCCAGCAGTCCCCGCCTGCCCTCGAACACTGAAGCTTTCTTT
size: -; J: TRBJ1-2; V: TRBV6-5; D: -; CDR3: CASSLTVAGGGYTF; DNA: TGTGCCAGCAGTTTGACTGTGGCAGGCGGCGGCTACACCTTC
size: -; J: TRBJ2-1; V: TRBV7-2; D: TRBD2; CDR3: CASSLGAGVYNEQFF; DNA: TGTGCCAGCAGCTTAGGAGCGGGAGTCTACAATGAGCAGTTCTTC
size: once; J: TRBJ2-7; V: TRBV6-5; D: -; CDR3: CASSHYEQYF; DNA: TGTGCCAGCAGTCACTACGAGCAGTACTTC
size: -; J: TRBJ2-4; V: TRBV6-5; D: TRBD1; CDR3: CASSSGTGLDIQYF; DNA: TGTGCCAGCAGTTCTGGGACAGGGCTGGACATTCAGTACTTC
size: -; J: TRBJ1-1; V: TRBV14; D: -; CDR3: CASSQDLRGTEAFF; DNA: TGTGCCAGCAGCCAAGATCTCAGGGGCACTGAAGCTTTCTTT
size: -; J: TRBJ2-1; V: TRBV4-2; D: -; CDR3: CASSLPKGSTGRFF; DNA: TGTGCCAGCAGCCTACCAAAAGGGAGCACAGGGCGGTTCTTC
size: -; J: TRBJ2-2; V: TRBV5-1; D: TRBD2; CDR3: CANQREPNTGELFF; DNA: TGCGCCAACCAGCGGGAACCTAACACCGGGGAGCTGTTTTTT
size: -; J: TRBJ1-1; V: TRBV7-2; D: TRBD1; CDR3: CASSLTGLNTEAFF; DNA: TGTGCCAGCAGCTTGACAGGGTTGAACACTGAAGCTTTCTTT